These 6 T cell receptor beta chains originate from one sample sequenced in a study of shared clonotypes between healthy human individuals. The data were produced by immunoSEQ multiplex PCR, yet TCRdb's version contains in-frame clones alone and is incomplete. This sample has some 2.3 million clones, with about 92% found just once. Sequencing was performed on naive CD4+ T cells from PBMCs. The subset denotes: CD45RA+ positively selected. The receptors derive from a man aged 18 to 35 in good health. Some clones in this sample may be carry-over from other donors' samples.

The chain joins TRBV29-1 to TRBJ2-6; 7 bases are a match to TRBD1. CDR1 is SQVTM, CDR2 ANQGSEA, per germline. The trim removed 3 bases at V and 0 bases at J, leaving 8 bases unmatched. CDR3 length: 17 amino acids. The CDR3 bases are TGCAGCGTTGATTCTGATACAGGGGTCTCTGGGGCCAACGTCCTGACTTTC. Translated, it gives CSVDSDTGVSGANVLTF.

This rearrangement joins TRBV5-4 to TRBJ2-7, with 10 bases identical to TRBD2. With 4 bases clipped from V and 2 bases from J, the junction kept 3 bases outside the gene matches. Looked up from germline, CDR1 is SGHNT and CDR2 is YYREEE (reference sequence). The CDR3 has 14 amino acids. The CDR3 DNA reads TGTGCCAGCAGCACCGGACTAGCGGCCTACGAGCAGTACTTC. This sequence encodes CASSTGLAAYEQYF.

The CDR3 coding sequence is TGTGCCAGCAACAAAAATGACAGGGGCTACGAGCAGTACTTC. Translation gives CASNKNDRGYEQYF. The rearrangement joins TRBV28 to TRBJ2-7; 8 positions agree with TRBD1. The CDR3 is 14 amino acids. Trimming at V came to 7 bases and at J to 3 bases, leaving 8 bases not matched to a gene. Germline assignment: CDR1 MDHEN and CDR2 SYDVKM.

The J gene is TRBJ2-4, the V gene TRBV4-3, with a possible D match to TRBD1 (6 bases). The CDR3 loop spans 13 amino acids. Germline CDR1 and CDR2: LGHNA and YSLEER. Trimming pared 3 bases from V and 15 bases from J, leaving 18 bases between. The CDR3 reads CASSQAKGGQRYF. DNA for the CDR3: TGCGCCAGCAGCCAGGCAAAGGGTGGACAGAGGTACTTC.

Only one count was recorded for this clone. J is TRBJ2-3 and V is TRBV5-6; D is uncertain. The V end was cut by 6 bases, the J end by 1 base, with 15 bases between. Germline V gene data show CDR1 as SGHDT and CDR2 as YYEEEE. This CDR3 contains 15 residues. The CDR3 DNA is TGTGCCAGCACTCTCTTGAGAACGGGCACAGATACGCAGTATTTT. The encoded protein is CASTLLRTGTDTQYF.

The J gene is TRBJ1-2, the V gene TRBV5-4; TRBD1 aligns across 8 bases. CDR3 length: 14 amino acids. From germline, CDR1 is SGHNT and CDR2 YYREEE (reference sequence). Unmatched junction bases numbered 6, after V lost 4 bases and J lost 4 bases. DNA of the CDR3: TGTGCCAGCAGCCATTCCGGACAGGGCTATGGCTACACCTTC. Translated: CASSHSGQGYGYTF.